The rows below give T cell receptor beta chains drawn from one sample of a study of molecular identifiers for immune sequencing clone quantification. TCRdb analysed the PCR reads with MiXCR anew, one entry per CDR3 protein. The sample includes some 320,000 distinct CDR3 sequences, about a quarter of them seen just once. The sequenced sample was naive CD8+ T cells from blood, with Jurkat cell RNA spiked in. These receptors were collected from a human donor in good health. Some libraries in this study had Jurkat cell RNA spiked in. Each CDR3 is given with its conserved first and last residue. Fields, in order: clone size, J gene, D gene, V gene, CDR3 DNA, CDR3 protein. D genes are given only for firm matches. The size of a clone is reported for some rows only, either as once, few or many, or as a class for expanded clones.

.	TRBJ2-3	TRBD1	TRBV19	TGTGCCAGTAATCCTATGACGACGGGGACAGGGGGAACAGATACGCAGTATTTT	CASNPMTTGTGGTDTQYF
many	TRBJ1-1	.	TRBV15	TGTGCCACCAGCAGGCGACGCGAGGGACCTACTGAAGCTTTCTTT	CATSRRREGPTEAFF
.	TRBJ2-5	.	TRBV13	TGTGCCAGCAGCCAGACAGAAGGTCGGGAGACCCAGTACTTC	CASSQTEGRETQYF
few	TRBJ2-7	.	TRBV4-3	TGCGCCAGCAGCCAAGATCTCCGGGGCAGCTACGAGCAGTACTTC	CASSQDLRGSYEQYF
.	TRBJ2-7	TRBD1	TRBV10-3	TGTGCCATCAGTGCGACAGGGGACGAGCAGTACTTC	CAISATGDEQYF
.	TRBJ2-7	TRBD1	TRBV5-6	TGTGCCAGCACCGGACAGGGTTACGAGCAGTACTTC	CASTGQGYEQYF
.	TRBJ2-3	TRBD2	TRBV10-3	TGTGCCATCAGTGAGTCGGGTCTTAGCGGGGAGTCAGATACGCAGTATTTT	CAISESGLSGESDTQYF
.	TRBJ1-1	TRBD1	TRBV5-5	TGTGCCAGCAGTCGCGTTTTAGGGACAGGGGACGGCACTGAAGCTTTCTTT	CASSRVLGTGDGTEAFF
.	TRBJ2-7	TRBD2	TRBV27	TGTGCCAGCACCTCCCTACTCGGGCTAGCGGGAGTGGTCCACGAGCAGTACTTC	CASTSLLGLAGVVHEQYF
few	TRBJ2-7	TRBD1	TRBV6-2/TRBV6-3	TGTGCCAGCATCACACCGGACAGGGACGAGCAGTACTTC	CASITPDRDEQYF
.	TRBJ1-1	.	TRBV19	TGTGCCAGTAGTATACTGGGGAACACTGAAACTTTCTTT	CASSILGNTETFF
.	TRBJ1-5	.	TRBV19	TGTGCCAGTAGTACAGGGTTACAGCCCCAGCATTTT	CASSTGLQPQHF
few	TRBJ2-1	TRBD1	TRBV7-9	TGTGCCAGCAGCTCACCGGGACAGTCCTACAATGAGCAGTTCTTC	CASSSPGQSYNEQFF
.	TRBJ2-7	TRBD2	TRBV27	TGTGCCAGCAGTTTGTCTAGCGGGCCGTCCTACGAGCAGTACTTC	CASSLSSGPSYEQYF
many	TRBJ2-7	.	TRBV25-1	TGTGCCAGCAGTGCCCTCCGGAGGGGCGGCTACGAGCAGTACTTC	CASSALRRGGYEQYF
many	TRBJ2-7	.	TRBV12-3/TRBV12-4	TGTGCCAGCAGTTTTGGGAGAGCCTACGAGCAGTACTTC	CASSFGRAYEQYF
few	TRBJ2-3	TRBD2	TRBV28	TGTGCCAGCAGTTTAATGAGGGCGGGAGCCACAGATACGCAGTATTTT	CASSLMRAGATDTQYF
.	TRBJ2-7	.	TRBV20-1	TGCAGTGCTAGACTCCAGGGCGAGCAGTACTTC	CSARLQGEQYF
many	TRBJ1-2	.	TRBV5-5	TGTGCCAGCAGCGAGGGGGTCGGTTACTATGGCTACACCTTC	CASSEGVGYYGYTF
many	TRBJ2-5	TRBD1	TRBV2	TGTGCCAGCAGTGAAGGGGGAGCAGGGGGCCAAGAGACCCAGTACTTC	CASSEGGAGGQETQYF
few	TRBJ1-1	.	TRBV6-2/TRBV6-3	TGTGCCAGCAGTTCCCTCAGGGGATTGTCTGGGACTGAAGCTTTCTTT	CASSSLRGLSGTEAFF
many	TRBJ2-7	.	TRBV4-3	TGCGCCAGCAGCCAAGATTCGGGAGACGAGCAGTACTTC	CASSQDSGDEQYF
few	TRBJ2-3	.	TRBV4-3	TGCGCCAGCAGCCAAGATGGCCTGGGACGGCGCACAGATACGCAGTATTTT	CASSQDGLGRRTDTQYF
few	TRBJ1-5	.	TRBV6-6	TGTGCCAGCGGGGGGGACAGCAATCAGCCCCAGCATTTT	CASGGDSNQPQHF
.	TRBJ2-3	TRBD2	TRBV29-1	TGCGGCGTTGTTCTCGCGGGAGAGTCAGATACGCAGTATTTT	CGVVLAGESDTQYF
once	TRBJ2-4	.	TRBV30	TGTGCCTGGAGTGTACTTTCCCTGGCCAAAAACGTTCAGTACTTC	CAWSVLSLAKNVQYF
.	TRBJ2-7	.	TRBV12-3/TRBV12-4	TGTGCCGGCACCCGTGTCGGGACGAGCCGTGGGCAGTACTTC	CAGTRVGTSRGQYF
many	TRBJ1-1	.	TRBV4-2	TGTGCCAGCAGCCAAGATTTAGGTTTGGACACTGAAGCTTTCTTT	CASSQDLGLDTEAFF
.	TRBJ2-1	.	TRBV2	TGTGCCAGCAGTGACGGGCAGTTCTTC	CASSDGQFF
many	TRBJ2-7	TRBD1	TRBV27	TGTGCCAGCAGATGGACAGGGACCTACGAGCAGTACTTC	CASRWTGTYEQYF
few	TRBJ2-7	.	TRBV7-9	TGTGCCAGCGGCCCCCCGACTAGTTCCTACGAGCAGTACTTC	CASGPPTSSYEQYF
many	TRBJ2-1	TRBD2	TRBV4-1	TGCGCCAGCAGCCCCTCCGGGACTAGCGGGTCTGAGCAGTTCTTC	CASSPSGTSGSEQFF
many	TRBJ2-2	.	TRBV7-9	TGTGCCAGCAGCTTACCACGGACGTTAGAGGAGCTGTTTTTT	CASSLPRTLEELFF
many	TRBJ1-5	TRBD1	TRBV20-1	TGCAGTGCTACGGACAGGGTCAATCAGCCCCAGCATTTT	CSATDRVNQPQHF
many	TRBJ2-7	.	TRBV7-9	TGTGCCAGCAGCTTAGATGGTGCCTTCTACGAGCAGTACTTC	CASSLDGAFYEQYF
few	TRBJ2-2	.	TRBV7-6	TGTGCCAGCTCCCCCGGGTTTTCTATGGCCGGGGAGCTGTTTTTT	CASSPGFSMAGELFF
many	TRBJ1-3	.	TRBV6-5	TGTGCCAGCAGTTACACACCGCTCTCTGGAAACACCATATATTTT	CASSYTPLSGNTIYF
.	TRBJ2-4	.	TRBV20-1	TGCAGTGCTAGTAAGGACAGAGCCCTAGCCAAAAACATTCAGTACTTC	CSASKDRALAKNIQYF
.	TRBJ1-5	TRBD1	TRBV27	TGTGCCAGCAGCAGACAGGGCGGGGGGCAGCCCCAGCATTTT	CASSRQGGGQPQHF
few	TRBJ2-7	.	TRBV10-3	TGTGCCATCAGTGAGTCTGGGAACTACGAGCAGTACTTC	CAISESGNYEQYF
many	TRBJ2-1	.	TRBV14	TGTGCCAGCAGCCAAGAGTACAGGGTGAATGAGCAGTTCTTC	CASSQEYRVNEQFF
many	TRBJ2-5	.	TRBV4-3	TGCGCCAGCAGCCAAGAGCTGGACTACCAGGAGACCCAGTACTTC	CASSQELDYQETQYF
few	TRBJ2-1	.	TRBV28	TGTGCCAGCAGTAACCGTATGACAGCGAATAATGAGCAGTTCTTC	CASSNRMTANNEQFF
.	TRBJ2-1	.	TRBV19	TGTGCCAGTAGTATAGATCCTGACCCATACAATGAGCAGTTCTTC	CASSIDPDPYNEQFF
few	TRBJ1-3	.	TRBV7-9	TGTGCCAGCAGCGCACCCTATATTGGGGTGGCTGGAAACACCATATATTTT	CASSAPYIGVAGNTIYF
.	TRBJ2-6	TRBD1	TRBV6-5	TGTGCCAGCAGTTACCAAAACCGGGACAGGGGCCTTACTGGGGCCAACGTCCTGACTTTC	CASSYQNRDRGLTGANVLTF
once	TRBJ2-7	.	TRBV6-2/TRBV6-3	TGTGCCAGCAGTTACCCGGACTTTAGCTACGGGCAGTACTTC	CASSYPDFSYGQYF
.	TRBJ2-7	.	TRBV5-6	TGTGCCAGCAGCTTGCGGTCGAGCCTGGGGGCCTACGAGCAGTACTTC	CASSLRSSLGAYEQYF
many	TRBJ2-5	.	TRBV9	TGTGCCAGCAGCGTTGACCTGGCTGAGACCCAGTACTTC	CASSVDLAETQYF
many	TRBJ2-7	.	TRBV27	TGTGCCAGCAGTCCCTCGGCGGGCCCATCCTACGAGCAGTACTTC	CASSPSAGPSYEQYF
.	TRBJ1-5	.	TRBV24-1	TGTGCCACCAGTAAACATTTGACGGGGGGACGGGGCAATCAGCCCCAGCATTTT	CATSKHLTGGRGNQPQHF
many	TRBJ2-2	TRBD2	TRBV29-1	TGCAGCGTAACCGGGACTAGCGGGAGCCAAAACACCGGGGAGCTGTTTTTT	CSVTGTSGSQNTGELFF
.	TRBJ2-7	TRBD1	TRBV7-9	TGTGCCAGCAGCGGGAGGACAGGGGCCTACGAGCAGTACTTC	CASSGRTGAYEQYF
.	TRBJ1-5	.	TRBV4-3	TGCGCCAGCAGCCAACTTTATAGCTATCAGCCCCAGCATTTT	CASSQLYSYQPQHF